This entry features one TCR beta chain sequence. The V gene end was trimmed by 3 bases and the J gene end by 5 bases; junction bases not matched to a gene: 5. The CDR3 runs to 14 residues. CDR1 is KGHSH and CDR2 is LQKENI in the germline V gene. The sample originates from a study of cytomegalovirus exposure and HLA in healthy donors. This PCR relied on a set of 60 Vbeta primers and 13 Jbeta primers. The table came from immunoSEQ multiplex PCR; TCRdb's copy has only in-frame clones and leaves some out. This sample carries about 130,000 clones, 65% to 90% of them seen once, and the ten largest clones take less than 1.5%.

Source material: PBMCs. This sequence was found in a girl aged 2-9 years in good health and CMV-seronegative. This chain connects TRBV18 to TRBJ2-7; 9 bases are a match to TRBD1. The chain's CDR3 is CASSPWTGANEQYF. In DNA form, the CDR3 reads TGTGCCAGCTCACCTTGGACAGGGGCGAACGAGCAGTACTTC.